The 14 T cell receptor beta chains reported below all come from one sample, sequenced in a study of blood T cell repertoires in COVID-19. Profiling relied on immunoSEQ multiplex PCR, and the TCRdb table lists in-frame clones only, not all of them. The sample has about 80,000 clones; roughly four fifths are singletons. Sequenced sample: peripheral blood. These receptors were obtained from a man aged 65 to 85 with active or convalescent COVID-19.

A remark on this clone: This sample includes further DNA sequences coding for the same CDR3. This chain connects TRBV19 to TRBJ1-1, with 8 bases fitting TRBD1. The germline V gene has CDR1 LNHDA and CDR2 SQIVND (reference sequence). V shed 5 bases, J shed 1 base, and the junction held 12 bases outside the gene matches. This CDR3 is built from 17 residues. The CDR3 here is CASSEQGALRGNTEAFF. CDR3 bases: TGTGCCAGTAGTGAGCAGGGGGCGCTCAGAGGGAACACTGAAGCTTTCTTT.

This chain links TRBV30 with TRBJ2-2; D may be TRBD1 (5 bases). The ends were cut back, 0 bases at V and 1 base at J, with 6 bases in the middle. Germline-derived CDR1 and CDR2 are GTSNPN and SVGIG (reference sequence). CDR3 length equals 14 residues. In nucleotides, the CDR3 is TGTGCCTGGAGTGTAGGGGTGAACACCGGGGAGCTGTTTTTT. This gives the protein CAWSVGVNTGELFF.

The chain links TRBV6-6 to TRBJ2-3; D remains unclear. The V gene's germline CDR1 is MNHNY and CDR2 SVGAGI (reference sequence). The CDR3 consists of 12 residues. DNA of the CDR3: TGTGCATCTACTGGTACCACAGATACGCAGTATTTT. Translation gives CASTGTTDTQYF.

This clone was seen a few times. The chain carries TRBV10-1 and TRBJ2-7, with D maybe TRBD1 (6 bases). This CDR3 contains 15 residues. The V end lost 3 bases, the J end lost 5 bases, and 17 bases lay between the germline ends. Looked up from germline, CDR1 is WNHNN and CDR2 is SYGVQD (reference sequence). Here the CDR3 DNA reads TGCGCCAGCAGTGACCACAGGGCTCCGACCCACGAGCAGTACTTC. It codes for CASSDHRAPTHEQYF.

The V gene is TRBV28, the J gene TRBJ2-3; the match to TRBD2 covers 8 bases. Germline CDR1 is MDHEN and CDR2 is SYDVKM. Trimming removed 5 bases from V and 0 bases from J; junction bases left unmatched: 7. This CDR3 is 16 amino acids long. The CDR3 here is CASSLAGGLSTDTQYF. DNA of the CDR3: TGTGCCAGCAGTCTAGCGGGCGGGCTTAGCACAGATACGCAGTATTTT.

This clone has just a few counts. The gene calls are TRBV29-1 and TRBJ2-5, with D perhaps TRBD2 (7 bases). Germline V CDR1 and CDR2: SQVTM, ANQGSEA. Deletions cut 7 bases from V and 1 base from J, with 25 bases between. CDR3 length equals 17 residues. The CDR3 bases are TGCAGCGGGGGGGGCAGGGGCCCTTCCCTGACCCAAGAGACCCAGTACTTC. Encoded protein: CSGGGRGPSLTQETQYF.

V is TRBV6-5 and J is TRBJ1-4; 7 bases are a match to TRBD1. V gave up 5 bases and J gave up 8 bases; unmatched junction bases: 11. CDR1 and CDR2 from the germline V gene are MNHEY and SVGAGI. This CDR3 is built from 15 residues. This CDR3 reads CASSPRQGRDEKLFF. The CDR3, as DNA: TGTGCCAGCAGTCCTCGACAGGGTCGGGACGAAAAACTGTTTTTT.

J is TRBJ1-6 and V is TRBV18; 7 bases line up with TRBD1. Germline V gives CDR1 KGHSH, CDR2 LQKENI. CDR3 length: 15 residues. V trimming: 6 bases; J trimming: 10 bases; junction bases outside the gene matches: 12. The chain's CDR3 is CASSLPTGNGSPLHF. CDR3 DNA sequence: TGTGCCAGCTCCCTACCGACAGGGAATGGCTCACCCCTCCACTTT.

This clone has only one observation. CDR3 nucleotide sequence: TGTGCCAGCAGCAACGGGGACAGCAAGAATTCACCCCTCCACTTT. Translated: CASSNGDSKNSPLHF. The gene calls are TRBV4-2 and TRBJ1-6, with 7 bases lining up with TRBD1. The CDR3 is 15 residues long. Germline V gene sequence: CDR1 LGHNA, CDR2 YNFKEQ. The ends lost 5 bases at V and 7 bases at J; junction bases unmatched: 8.

CDR3 sequence: CASSGLAGGTQETQYF. The CDR3 region has the DNA TGTGCCAGCAGCGGACTAGCGGGGGGGACTCAAGAGACCCAGTACTTC. The rearrangement links TRBV7-6 to TRBJ2-5; 15 nucleotides align to TRBD2. The CDR3 covers 16 residues. Germline values: CDR1 SGHVS, CDR2 FNYEAQ. Germline trimming cut 5 bases from V and 2 bases from J; bases unmatched to any gene: 3.

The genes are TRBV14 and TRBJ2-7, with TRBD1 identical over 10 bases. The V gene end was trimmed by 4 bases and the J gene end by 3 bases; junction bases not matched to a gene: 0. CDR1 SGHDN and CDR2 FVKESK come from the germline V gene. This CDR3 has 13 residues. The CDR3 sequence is CASSRDRGYEQYF. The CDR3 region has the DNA TGTGCCAGCAGCCGGGACAGGGGCTACGAGCAGTACTTC. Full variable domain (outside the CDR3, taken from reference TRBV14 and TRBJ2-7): EAGVTQFPSHSVIEKGQTVTLRCDPISGHDNLYWYRRVMGKEIKFLLHFVKESKQDESGMPNNRFLAERTGGTYSTLKVQPAELEDSGVYFCASSRDRGYEQYFGPGTRLTVT.

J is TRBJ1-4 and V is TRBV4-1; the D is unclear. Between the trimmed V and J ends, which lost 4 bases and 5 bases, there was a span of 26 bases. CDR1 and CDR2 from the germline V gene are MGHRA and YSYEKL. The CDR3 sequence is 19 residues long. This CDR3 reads CASSPSAAATNSRNEKLFF. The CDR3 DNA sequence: TGCGCCAGCAGCCCTTCCGCGGCTGCCACGAACTCCCGAAATGAAAAACTGTTTTTT.

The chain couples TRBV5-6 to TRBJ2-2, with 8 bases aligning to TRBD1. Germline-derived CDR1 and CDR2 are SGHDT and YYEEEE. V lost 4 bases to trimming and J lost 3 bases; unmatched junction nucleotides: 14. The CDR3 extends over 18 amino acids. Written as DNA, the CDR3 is TGTGCCAGCAGCGCAACACTTATCAGGGGGCAGGACACCGGGGAGCTGTTTTTT. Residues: CASSATLIRGQDTGELFF.

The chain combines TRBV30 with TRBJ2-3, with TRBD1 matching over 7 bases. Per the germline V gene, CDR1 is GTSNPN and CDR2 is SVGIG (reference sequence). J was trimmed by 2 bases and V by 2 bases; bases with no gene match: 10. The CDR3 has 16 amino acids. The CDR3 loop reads CAWSRPSDRATDTQYF. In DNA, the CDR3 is TGTGCCTGGAGTAGACCTTCAGACAGGGCCACAGATACGCAGTATTTT.